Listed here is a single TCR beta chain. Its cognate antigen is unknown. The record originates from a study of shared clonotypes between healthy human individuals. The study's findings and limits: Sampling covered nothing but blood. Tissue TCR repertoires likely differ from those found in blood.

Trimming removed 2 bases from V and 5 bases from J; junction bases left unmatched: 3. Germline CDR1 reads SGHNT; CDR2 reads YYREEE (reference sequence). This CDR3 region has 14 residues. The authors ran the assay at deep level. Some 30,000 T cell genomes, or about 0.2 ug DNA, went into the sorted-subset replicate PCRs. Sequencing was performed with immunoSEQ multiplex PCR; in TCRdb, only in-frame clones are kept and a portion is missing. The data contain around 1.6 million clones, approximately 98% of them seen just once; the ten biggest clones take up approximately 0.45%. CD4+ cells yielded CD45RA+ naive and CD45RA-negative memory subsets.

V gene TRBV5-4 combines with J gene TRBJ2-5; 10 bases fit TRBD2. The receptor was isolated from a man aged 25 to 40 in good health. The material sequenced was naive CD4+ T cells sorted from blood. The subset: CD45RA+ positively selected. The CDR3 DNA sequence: TGTGCCAGCAGCTTCGGGACTAGCGCCGAGACCCAGTACTTC. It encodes CASSFGTSAETQYF. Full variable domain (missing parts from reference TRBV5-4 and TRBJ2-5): ETGVTQSPTHLIKTRGQQVTLRCSSQSGHNTVSWYQQALGQGPQFIFQYYREEENGRGNFPPRFSGLQFPNYSSELNVNALELDDSALYLCASSFGTSAETQYFGPGTRLLVL.